Here is one T cell receptor (beta chain) with its context. The antigen is unknown. The assay was immunoSEQ multiplex PCR, and TCRdb's table has in-frame clones only and misses some. Of about 510,000 clones listed, 95% to 97% are singletons. This entry comes from a study of shared clonotypes between healthy human individuals. Study-wide points: Compared with memory subsets, naive subsets generally had larger estimated richness. Several donors had around 5% of their naive CD4 clonotypes in common. Read depth was anticipated to influence clonotype sharing among donors.

The germline gives CDR1 MGHRA, CDR2 YSYEKL. V lost 3 bases, J lost 3 bases, and 17 bases stayed unmatched. This CDR3 has 20 amino acids. The receptor was isolated from a woman aged 25 to 39 in good health. The chain is built from TRBV4-1 and TRBJ2-1, with 10 bases aligning to TRBD1. Sequencing was done on a sample of naive CD4+ T cells sorted from blood. Subset meaning: CD45RA+ positively selected. The CDR3 spells CASSHSGTGVLGGNYNEQFF. The CDR3 coding sequence is TGCGCCAGCAGCCATTCCGGGACAGGGGTCTTAGGCGGGAACTACAATGAGCAGTTCTTC.